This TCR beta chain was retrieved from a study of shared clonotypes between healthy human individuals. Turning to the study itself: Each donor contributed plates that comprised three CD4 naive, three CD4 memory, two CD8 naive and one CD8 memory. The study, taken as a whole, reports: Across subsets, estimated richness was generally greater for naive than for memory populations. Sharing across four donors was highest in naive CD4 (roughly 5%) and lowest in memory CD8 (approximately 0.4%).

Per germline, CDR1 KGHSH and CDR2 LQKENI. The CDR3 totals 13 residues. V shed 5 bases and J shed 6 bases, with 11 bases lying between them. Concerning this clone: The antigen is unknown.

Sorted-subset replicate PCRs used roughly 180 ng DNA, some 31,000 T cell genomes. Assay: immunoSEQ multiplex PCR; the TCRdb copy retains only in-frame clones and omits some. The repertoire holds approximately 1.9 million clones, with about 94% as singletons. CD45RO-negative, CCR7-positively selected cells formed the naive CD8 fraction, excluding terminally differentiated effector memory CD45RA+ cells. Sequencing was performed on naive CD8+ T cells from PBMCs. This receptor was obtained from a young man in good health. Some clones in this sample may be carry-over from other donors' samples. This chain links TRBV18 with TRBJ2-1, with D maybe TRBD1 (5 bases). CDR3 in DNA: TGTGCCAGCTCATCTGACAGTACCAATGAGCAGTTCTTC. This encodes CASSSDSTNEQFF.